One and the same sample provided the 9 T cell receptor beta chains below, sequenced in a study of blood T cell repertoires in COVID-19. The data were produced by immunoSEQ multiplex PCR, yet TCRdb's version contains in-frame clones alone and is incomplete. The data contain under 200,000 clones, approximately 84% of them seen just once; the ten biggest clones take up approximately 14%. The sample taken for sequencing was peripheral blood. The receptor source for this set is a man in his late teens or twenties with active or convalescent COVID-19.

Only one count was recorded for this clone. This sequence joins TRBV16 and TRBJ1-2; D uncertain. V gave up 6 bases and J gave up 5 bases, with 16 bases separating them. CDR1 KGHSY and CDR2 FQNENV come from the germline V gene. The CDR3 covers 14 residues. CDR3 in amino acids: CASRPQVREYGYTF. In DNA form, the CDR3 reads TGTGCCAGCAGACCTCAGGTGCGGGAGTATGGCTACACCTTC.

The chain links TRBV9 to TRBJ2-3; TRBD2 is a possible D gene (5 bases). This CDR3 contains 17 residues. From germline, CDR1 is SGDLS and CDR2 YYNGEE. The germline V and J ends were trimmed by 4 bases and 1 base, with 19 bases remaining between them. The CDR3 DNA sequence: TGTGCCAGCAGCCCTCGGGCAGTCGGGAAACGCACAGATACGCAGTATTTT. It encodes CASSPRAVGKRTDTQYF.

The chain combines TRBV5-1 with TRBJ2-2; 9 bases agree with TRBD1. The germline gives CDR1 SGHRS, CDR2 YFSETQ. J gave up 5 bases and V 2 bases, and 7 bases lay outside the gene matches. The CDR3 covers 16 residues. CDR3 in amino acids: CASSLSGTGRTGELFF. In nucleotides, the CDR3 is TGCGCCAGCAGCTTATCGGGGACAGGGAGGACCGGGGAGCTGTTTTTT.

The chain recombines TRBV11-2 with TRBJ2-1, with D possibly matching TRBD1 (7 bases). The CDR3 is made up of 14 amino acids. Trimming cost V 1 base and J 6 bases, with 10 bases left between them. Germline assignment: CDR1 SGHAT and CDR2 FQNNGV. CDR3 in amino acids: CASSLAGGLNEQFF. As DNA, the CDR3 is TGTGCCAGCAGCTTAGCAGGGGGACTCAATGAGCAGTTCTTC. The complete variable domain, with remaining parts taken from reference TRBV11-2 and TRBJ2-1, reads EAGVAQSPRYKIIEKRQSVAFWCNPISGHATLYWYQQILGQGPKLLIQFQNNGVVDDSQLPKDRFSAERLKGVDSTLKIQPAKLEDSAVYLCASSLAGGLNEQFFGPGTRLTVL.

CDR3 sequence (DNA): TGTGCCAGTGATCCCGGAGGGGCCATAAACTATGGCTACACCTTC. Translated: CASDPGGAINYGYTF. The chain employs TRBV19 and TRBJ1-2; D possibly corresponds to TRBD1 (5 bases). CDR1 LNHDA and CDR2 SQIVND come from the germline V gene (reference sequence). Trimming shortened V by 8 bases and J by 2 bases, and 18 bases separated the two germline ends. CDR3 length equals 15 residues.

The chain couples TRBV11-2 to TRBJ1-3; D is ambiguous. The V and J ends lost 1 base and 5 bases respectively, with 3 bases between them. In germline, CDR1 is SGHAT, CDR2 FQNNGV. The CDR3 has 12 amino acids. The CDR3 here is CASSLARNTIYF. The CDR3 bases are TGTGCCAGCAGCTTAGCTAGAAACACCATATATTTT.

The chain carries TRBV3-1 (or the pseudogene TRBV3-2) and TRBJ1-1; possible D gene TRBD1, 5 bases. Germline V lookup: CDR1 LGHDT, CDR2 YNNKEL (reference sequence). The CDR3 contains 14 residues. The ends were cut back, 0 bases at V and 5 bases at J, with 10 bases in the middle. The CDR3 region is CASSQEGRGTEAFF. CDR3 coding DNA: TGTGCCAGCAGCCAAGAGGGGAGGGGTACTGAAGCTTTCTTT.

The rearrangement joins TRBV18 to TRBJ2-1, with 15 positions matching TRBD2. The CDR3 is 19 residues long. The V gene end was trimmed by 0 bases and the J gene end by 2 bases; junction bases not matched to a gene: 5. The germline gives CDR1 KGHSH, CDR2 LQKENI. The CDR3 reads CASSPPGLAGGHAYNEQFF. In nucleotides, the CDR3 is TGTGCCAGCTCACCACCGGGACTAGCGGGAGGACACGCCTACAATGAGCAGTTCTTC.

The chain uses TRBV6-5 and TRBJ2-5; D not certain. The CDR3 runs to 14 residues. The ends were cut back, 0 bases at V and 5 bases at J, with 10 bases in the middle. Germline-derived CDR1 and CDR2 are MNHEY and SVGAGI. CDR3 DNA: TGTGCCAGCAGTTACTCGTCGAACGGGGAGACCCAGTACTTC. Translation: CASSYSSNGETQYF.